This is a list of T cell receptor beta chains from one sample in a study of PD-L1 blockade in urothelial cancer. Some clones are missing from TCRdb's copy, which holds only in-frame ones; the method was immunoSEQ multiplex PCR. Of about 72,000 clones in the sample, about 90% were seen once. The sample here was PBMCs, taken around atezolizumab (anti-PD-L1) treatment. The receptors come from a man aged 60 to 75 with urothelial cancer. The CDR3 runs from the conserved cysteine through the conserved F or W. Each record gives: clone size, D gene, CDR3 length, V gene, J gene, CDR3 DNA, CDR3 protein. The D gene is left open where the match is weak. Where a row states a size, it is once, few, many or the class of an expanded clone; other rows omit it.

abundance: NA
d_gene: TRBD1
len: 14
v_gene: TRBV6-6
j_gene: TRBJ1-2
CDR3nt: TGTGCCAGCAGTTACTCCGGGACAGGGGCAGGCTACACCTTC
CDR3aa: CASSYSGTGAGYTF

abundance: once
d_gene: NA
len: 11
v_gene: TRBV6-5
j_gene: TRBJ2-1
CDR3nt: TGTGCCAGCAGTTCTAACAATGAGCAGTTCTTC
CDR3aa: CASSSNNEQFF

abundance: NA
d_gene: TRBD1
len: 14
v_gene: TRBV2
j_gene: TRBJ2-3
CDR3nt: TGTGCCAGCAGTCGGACAGGGGGAACAGATACGCAGTATTTT
CDR3aa: CASSRTGGTDTQYF

abundance: few
d_gene: TRBD1
len: 16
v_gene: TRBV6-6
j_gene: TRBJ1-4
CDR3nt: TGTGCCAGCAGTCCGCCGAGGGGGCAGGCTAATGAAAAACTGTTTTTT
CDR3aa: CASSPPRGQANEKLFF

abundance: NA
d_gene: NA
len: 16
v_gene: TRBV30
j_gene: TRBJ1-1
CDR3nt: TGTGCCTGGAGTCCCCCAACCCGACAGTTGAACACTGAAGCTTTCTTT
CDR3aa: CAWSPPTRQLNTEAFF

abundance: NA
d_gene: NA
len: 13
v_gene: TRBV4-2
j_gene: TRBJ1-5
CDR3nt: TGTGCCAGCAGCCAAGATTCGAGAACGGCCCAGCATTTT
CDR3aa: CASSQDSRTAQHF

abundance: NA
d_gene: NA
len: 15
v_gene: TRBV6-5
j_gene: TRBJ1-1
CDR3nt: TGTGCCAGCAGTTACTCCGGGGTTCTGGCCACTGAAGCTTTCTTT
CDR3aa: CASSYSGVLATEAFF

abundance: NA
d_gene: TRBD1
len: 14
v_gene: TRBV19
j_gene: TRBJ1-5
CDR3nt: TGTGCCAGTACCCCGACAGGGCCAAATCAGCCCCAGCATTTT
CDR3aa: CASTPTGPNQPQHF

abundance: NA
d_gene: TRBD2
len: 15
v_gene: TRBV7-2
j_gene: TRBJ2-2
CDR3nt: TGTGCCAGCAGCTTCCCAGCGGGGGGCACCGGGGAGCTGTTTTTT
CDR3aa: CASSFPAGGTGELFF

abundance: NA
d_gene: NA
len: 16
v_gene: TRBV7-2
j_gene: TRBJ2-7
CDR3nt: TGTGCCAGCAGCTTACACTGGGGCAGGGGAGACTACGAGCAGTACTTC
CDR3aa: CASSLHWGRGDYEQYF

abundance: NA
d_gene: NA
len: 13
v_gene: TRBV5-1
j_gene: TRBJ2-7
CDR3nt: TGCGCCAGCAGCGTCCGGGACAACTACGAGCAGTACTTC
CDR3aa: CASSVRDNYEQYF

abundance: NA
d_gene: TRBD1
len: 17
v_gene: TRBV25-1
j_gene: TRBJ1-5
CDR3nt: TGTGCCAGCAGTGATGACAGGGGCCCCATATTCAATCAGCCCCAGCATTTT
CDR3aa: CASSDDRGPIFNQPQHF

abundance: NA
d_gene: NA
len: 15
v_gene: TRBV11-3
j_gene: TRBJ2-5
CDR3nt: TGTGCCAGCAGCTTAGTTGGCGTAGCAGAAGAGACCCAGTACTTC
CDR3aa: CASSLVGVAEETQYF

abundance: NA
d_gene: NA
len: 14
v_gene: TRBV6-5
j_gene: TRBJ2-1
CDR3nt: TGTGCCAGCAGGGTAGCGACCTCCTACAATGAGCAGTTCTTC
CDR3aa: CASRVATSYNEQFF

abundance: once
d_gene: TRBD1
len: 14
v_gene: TRBV6-1
j_gene: TRBJ1-2
CDR3nt: TGTGCCAGCAGCTGGACAGGGAAACTGGCTGGCTACACCTTC
CDR3aa: CASSWTGKLAGYTF

abundance: NA
d_gene: TRBD2
len: 21
v_gene: TRBV13
j_gene: TRBJ2-1
CDR3nt: TGTGCCAGCAGCTTAGGCGTGGGCTTGCAGCGGGGGGGATATTTAATCAATGAGCAGTTCTTC
CDR3aa: CASSLGVGLQRGGYLINEQFF

abundance: NA
d_gene: TRBD1
len: 18
v_gene: TRBV4-2
j_gene: TRBJ2-2
CDR3nt: TGTGCCAGCAGCCAACAAGGGACAGGACAGGGAAACACCGGGGAGCTGTTTTTT
CDR3aa: CASSQQGTGQGNTGELFF

abundance: NA
d_gene: NA
len: 14
v_gene: TRBV5-1
j_gene: TRBJ2-7
CDR3nt: TGCGCCAGCAGCTTGGCTACAGGGAACTACGAGCAGTACTTC
CDR3aa: CASSLATGNYEQYF

abundance: NA
d_gene: NA
len: 14
v_gene: TRBV11-3
j_gene: TRBJ2-5
CDR3nt: TGTGCCAGCAGCAGCTTAGTTCGGGGGGAGACCCAGTACTTC
CDR3aa: CASSSLVRGETQYF

abundance: NA
d_gene: NA
len: 12
v_gene: TRBV14
j_gene: TRBJ1-4
CDR3nt: TGTGCCAGCAGCCAAGGGGGCGGAAAACTGTTTTTT
CDR3aa: CASSQGGGKLFF

abundance: NA
d_gene: TRBD1
len: 15
v_gene: TRBV29-1
j_gene: TRBJ2-1
CDR3nt: TGCAGCACACACCCTACAGGGGGCTGGAACAATGAGCAGTTCTTC
CDR3aa: CSTHPTGGWNNEQFF

abundance: NA
d_gene: NA
len: 16
v_gene: TRBV2
j_gene: TRBJ2-4
CDR3nt: TGTGCCTCCTCCTCGGGGACAATACCTGAAAAAAACATTCAGTACTTC
CDR3aa: CASSSGTIPEKNIQYF

abundance: NA
d_gene: TRBD2
len: 16
v_gene: TRBV6-5
j_gene: TRBJ2-7
CDR3nt: TGTGCCAGCAGTTACGGACTAGCGGGGGGCTCCTACGAGCAGTACTTC
CDR3aa: CASSYGLAGGSYEQYF

abundance: NA
d_gene: TRBD2
len: 21
v_gene: TRBV7-3
j_gene: TRBJ2-1
CDR3nt: TGTGCCAGCAGCTTAAGGGGGACTAGCGGGGGTGATATGGTGTCCTACAATGAGCAGTTCTTC
CDR3aa: CASSLRGTSGGDMVSYNEQFF

abundance: NA
d_gene: NA
len: 14
v_gene: TRBV11-2
j_gene: TRBJ1-6
CDR3nt: TGTGCCAGCAGCTTCGGGTGGGTGCGATCACCCCTCCACTTT
CDR3aa: CASSFGWVRSPLHF

abundance: NA
d_gene: NA
len: 14
v_gene: TRBV6-6
j_gene: TRBJ1-2
CDR3nt: TGTGCCAGCAGTTACCAGGGGCAGGAGTATGGCTACACCTTC
CDR3aa: CASSYQGQEYGYTF

abundance: once
d_gene: TRBD2
len: 16
v_gene: TRBV7-7
j_gene: TRBJ2-2
CDR3nt: TGTGCTAGCAGCTCGGGGGACGGGAGGATTCCCGGGGAGCTGTTTTTT
CDR3aa: CASSSGDGRIPGELFF

abundance: NA
d_gene: NA
len: 16
v_gene: TRBV19
j_gene: TRBJ1-1
CDR3nt: TGTGCCAGTAGCTCACCCGCGCTCACCAGGGCTACTGAAGCTTTCTTT
CDR3aa: CASSSPALTRATEAFF

abundance: NA
d_gene: NA
len: 16
v_gene: TRBV11-3
j_gene: TRBJ2-3
CDR3nt: TGTGCCAGCAGCTCGCTGGACTTTCCTAGCACAGATACGCAGTATTTT
CDR3aa: CASSSLDFPSTDTQYF

abundance: NA
d_gene: TRBD2
len: 14
v_gene: TRBV25-1
j_gene: TRBJ2-3
CDR3nt: TGTGCCAGCGGAAGCGGGGGAGGGATGGATACGCAGTATTTT
CDR3aa: CASGSGGGMDTQYF

abundance: NA
d_gene: NA
len: 13
v_gene: TRBV6-5
j_gene: TRBJ1-1
CDR3nt: TGTGCCAGCAGTATTAAGGGAGACACTGAAGCTTTCTTT
CDR3aa: CASSIKGDTEAFF

abundance: NA
d_gene: TRBD1
len: 20
v_gene: TRBV9
j_gene: TRBJ1-2
CDR3nt: TGTGCCAGCAGCGTAGGGGTAGAAGGGACGAACAGGGGGCGTCACTATGGCTACACCTTC
CDR3aa: CASSVGVEGTNRGRHYGYTF

abundance: NA
d_gene: NA
len: 14
v_gene: TRBV7-8
j_gene: TRBJ1-1
CDR3nt: TGTGCCAGCAGCTTAGCGTGGCCGAACACTGAAGCTTTCTTT
CDR3aa: CASSLAWPNTEAFF

abundance: NA
d_gene: NA
len: 15
v_gene: TRBV9
j_gene: TRBJ1-5
CDR3nt: TGTGCCAGCAGCGTAGAGGGGTCGAGTAATCAGCCCCAGCATTTT
CDR3aa: CASSVEGSSNQPQHF

abundance: NA
d_gene: TRBD1
len: 15
v_gene: TRBV10-1
j_gene: TRBJ2-2
CDR3nt: TGCGCCAGCAGTAGAGACAGGGCCAGCACCGGGGAGCTGTTTTTT
CDR3aa: CASSRDRASTGELFF

abundance: NA
d_gene: NA
len: 14
v_gene: TRBV5-1
j_gene: TRBJ1-1
CDR3nt: TGCGCCAGCAGCTTGGTCGAGGGGGACACTGAAGCTTTCTTT
CDR3aa: CASSLVEGDTEAFF